This entry features one T cell receptor (beta chain) sequence. The antigen is not known. These data are taken from a study of shared clonotypes between healthy human individuals. Background on the study: Three CD4 naive, three CD4 memory, two CD8 naive and one CD8 memory plate were used per donor. Broader study findings: Clonotypes shared by all four donors outscored non-shared clonotypes in generation probability.

Here immunoSEQ multiplex PCR was the method, and the copy in TCRdb shows in-frame clones only, minus some. The table includes approximately 2,000,000 clones, around 93% detected once. The ends lost 5 bases at V and 3 bases at J; junction bases unmatched: 9. There are 15 residues in the CDR3. The germline V gene has CDR1 MDHEN and CDR2 SYDVKM. What was sequenced was naive CD4+ T cells from PBMCs. As for subset: CD45RA+ positively selected. The receptor comes from a man between 18 and 35 years old in good health. Some clones in this sample may be carry-over from other donors' samples. V is TRBV28 and J is TRBJ1-1, with 7 nucleotides matching TRBD1. DNA of the CDR3: TGTGCCAGCAGTCTCACAGGGGTATGGTACACTGAAGCTTTCTTT. Translation: CASSLTGVWYTEAFF.